Sequencing of this TCR beta chain was carried out in a study of memory CD4+ T cells and cytomegalovirus serostatus. Study-wide results and caveats: Suggested: most of the CMV-linked TCR signature lies in CD4+ memory cells.

Generated by immunoSEQ multiplex PCR, the TCRdb table keeps only in-frame clones and is missing some. This sample has more than 40,000 clones, with about 79% found just once. About this clone: No antigen is known for it.

Single viable CD3+CD4+CD8-CD45RO+ cells were sorted as the memory CD4+ T cells. The CDR3 loop spans 11 amino acids. Trimming removed 7 bases at V and 5 bases at J, with 11 bases between. Germline V gives CDR1 DFQATT, CDR2 SNEGSKA (reference sequence). This clonotype originated in an adult in good health and CMV-seronegative. Sequenced material: memory CD4+ T cells from blood. The chain has TRBV20-1 and TRBJ2-5, with a possible D match to TRBD2 (6 bases). The CDR3: CSGEDGETQYF. CDR3 bases: TGCAGTGGGGAGGACGGGGAGACCCAGTACTTC.